Presented here are 7 T cell receptor beta chains from one specimen sequenced in a study of shared clonotypes between healthy human individuals. The data were produced by immunoSEQ multiplex PCR, yet TCRdb's version contains in-frame clones alone and is incomplete. This table has approximately 500,000 clones, nearly 80% appearing once. Sequenced material: PBMCs. These receptors all come from a woman aged 40-49 years in good health. Some clones in this sample may be carry-over from other donors' samples.

The chain carries TRBV21-1 and TRBJ2-6. TRBV21-1 is flagged as a pseudogene. The CDR3 covers 16 residues. CDR3 in DNA: TGTGCCAGCAGCCACCACAGGGAGGCTGGGGCCAACGTCCTGACTTTC. As protein: CASSHHREAGANVLTF.

A remark on this clone: Other DNA sequences in the sample encode the same CDR3. V gene TRBV10-3 combines with J gene TRBJ1-3; the D gene is possibly TRBD1 (6 bases). V was cut by 6 bases and J by 0 bases, with 9 bases left in between. The CDR3 spans 14 residues. Germline loops: CDR1 ENHRY, CDR2 SYGVKD. CDR3: CAIRSDSSGNTIYF. As DNA, the CDR3 is TGTGCCATCAGATCGGACAGCTCTGGAAACACCATATATTTT.

The chain links TRBV4-3 to TRBJ2-1; D unclear. CDR1 is LGHNA, CDR2 YSLEER, per germline. The V end was cut by 0 bases, the J end by 5 bases, with 20 bases between. The CDR3 is made up of 18 amino acids. The CDR3 loop is CASSQDLARLNSNNEQFF. As DNA, the CDR3 is TGCGCCAGCAGCCAAGATTTAGCTCGTCTAAACAGTAACAATGAGCAGTTCTTC.

The chain is built from TRBV4-1 and TRBJ2-7; TRBD1 agrees at 7 bases. Germline CDR1 reads MGHRA; CDR2 reads YSYEKL. The CDR3 runs 14 residues. The V and J ends lost 1 base and 7 bases, in that order; junction bases with no gene match: 7. CDR3 in amino acids: CASSQGWTGWEQYF. Written as DNA, the CDR3 is TGCGCCAGCAGCCAAGGCTGGACAGGCTGGGAGCAGTACTTC.

The chain is built from TRBV4-1 and TRBJ1-2; no clear D gene. Germline values: CDR1 MGHRA, CDR2 YSYEKL. The CDR3 is made up of 14 amino acids. Trimming stripped 1 base from V and 8 bases from J, with 14 bases between. The CDR3 protein is CASSQVVGIEGYTF. The CDR3 DNA sequence: TGCGCCAGCAGCCAAGTAGTAGGGATAGAGGGCTACACCTTC.

About this clone: Other DNA sequences in this specimen translate into the identical CDR3. The chain links TRBV11-2 to TRBJ2-5; D is unclear. TRBJ2-7 explains the end of the DNA better; the J call may be wrong. The CDR3 runs to 14 residues. CDR1 is SGHAT and CDR2 is FQNNGV in the germline V gene. Here the CDR3 reads CASSLDPQVYEQYF. CDR3 coding DNA: TGTGCCAGCAGCTTAGATCCGCAGGTATACGAGCAGTACTTC.

The rearrangement uses TRBV28 and TRBJ2-7; tentatively, D is TRBD1 or TRBD2 (5 bases each). The CDR3 has 14 amino acids. From germline, CDR1 is MDHEN and CDR2 SYDVKM. Trimming removed 6 bases at V and 6 bases at J, with 18 bases between. The CDR3: CASSQGWDPSEQYF. CDR3 DNA: TGTGCCAGCAGCCAGGGATGGGACCCCAGCGAGCAGTACTTC. The entire variable domain, with the rest obtained from reference TRBV28 and TRBJ2-7, is as follows: DVKVTQSSRYLVKRTGEKVFLECVQDMDHENMFWYRQDPGLGLRLIYFSYDVKMKEKGDIPEGYSVSREKKERFSLILESASTNQTSMYLCASSQGWDPSEQYFGPGTRLTVT.